This entry lists 10 T cell receptor beta chains sequenced from one sample in a study of tumor-infiltrating lymphocytes in primary liver carcinoma. Researchers generated TCR beta cDNA from roughly 500 ng of total RNA, relying on a constant-region primer. ARM-PCR was slightly modified, and three nested multiplex PCR rounds with it gave rise to the TCR beta libraries. The two initial PCR rounds, about 9 cycles each, used TRBV1-TRBV30 forward and C-beta reverse primers. TCRdb analysed the multiplex PCR reads with MiXCR anew, one entry per CDR3 protein. The data show hundreds of thousands of distinct CDR3 sequences, with about three fifths seen just once and approximately 15% held by the top ten. Alongside blood RNA obtained from unsorted whole blood, germline DNA was also extracted. Sequenced: peripheral blood. Receptors originate from a woman aged 30 to 39 with primary liver carcinoma and hepatitis B virus infection.

Many counts were recorded for this clonotype. The chain is built from TRBV4-3 and TRBJ2-3; 8 bases fit TRBD2. Germline loops: CDR1 LGHNA, CDR2 YSLEER. The CDR3 is made up of 16 amino acids. The V segment lost 2 bases and the J segment 3 bases; nucleotides outside the gene matches: 7. This CDR3 reads CASSQTGGVWTDTQYF. The CDR3 bases are TGCGCCAGCAGCCAAACCGGGGGGGTTTGGACAGATACGCAGTATTTT.

With regard to this clonotype: It may be a read error: a sequence one base away is much more abundant. The genes are TRBV29-1 and TRBJ2-2; D is perhaps TRBD1 (5 bases). Germline lookup yields CDR1 SQVTM and CDR2 ANQGSEA. CDR3 length equals 13 residues. The CDR3 here is CSPGWANTGELFF. The CDR3 coding sequence is TGCAGTCCAGGGTGGGCGAACACCGGGGAGCTGTTTTTT.

Points on this clonotype: At one end, the junction sequence differs from germline, possibly due to a read error. The chain links TRBV6-2 or TRBV6-3 to TRBJ2-2; possibly TRBD1 for D (6 bases). Germline CDR1 and CDR2: MNHEY and SVGEGT. This CDR3 comprises 16 residues. The CDR3 DNA sequence: TGTGCCAGCAGTTACTCATACGGACAGACCACAGGGAATTTTGTTTTT. Translation gives CASSYSYGQTTGNFVF.

In the case of this clonotype: One end of the junction is discordant with germline, which a read error may explain. The chain employs TRBV11-2 and TRBJ2-3, with a weak D call TRBD2 (5 bases). The CDR3 is 14 residues long. Germline V gene data show CDR1 as SGHAT and CDR2 as FQNNGV. The CDR3 DNA sequence: TGTGTCAGCATCTTAGAATTTCGAGGGGATACGCAGTATTTT. Translation: CVSILEFRGDTQYF. Full variable domain (outside the CDR3, taken from reference TRBV11-2 and TRBJ2-3): EAGVAQSPRYKIIEKRQSVAFWCNPISGHATLYWYQQILGQGPKLLIQFQNNGVVDDSQLPKDRFSAERLKGVDSTLKIQPAKLEDSAVYLCVSILEFRGDTQYFGPGTRLTVL.

This clonotype was counted a few times. At one boundary the junction diverges from the germline segment, which might be a read error. The chain's CDR3 is CASSPLSTGQGSTIYF. The CDR3 DNA reads TGTGCCAGCAGTCCCCTATCGACAGGGCAAGGAAGCACCATATATTTT. This chain connects TRBV12-3 or TRBV12-4 to TRBJ1-3, with TRBD1 identical over 7 bases. There are 16 residues in the CDR3.

In regard to this clonotype: A much larger clone differs from this one at a single base, so this may be a read error. This chain joins TRBV6-1 and TRBJ2-3; D may correspond to TRBD1 or TRBD2 (5 bases each). The CDR3 contains 17 residues. CDR1 is MNHNS, CDR2 SASEGT, per germline. V was shortened by 2 bases and J by 1 base, with 16 bases between the two germline ends. CDR3 in DNA: TGTGCCAGCAGTGAATTACTCCGGGACGCCCGCACAGATACGCAGTATTTT. Amino acid sequence: CASSELLRDARTDTQYF.

In its sample, this clonotype was seen once. A much larger clone differs by one base, so this may be a read error. The rearrangement joins TRBV4-2 to TRBJ2-3; D ambiguous. This CDR3 contains 13 residues. Germline CDR1 is LGHNA and CDR2 is YNFKEQ. V shed 1 base and J shed 8 bases, with 10 bases lying between them. CDR3 DNA sequence: TGTGCCAGCAGCCAAGTAGGCGCAGGTACGCAGTATTTT. It is translated as CASSQVGAGTQYF.

The chain joins TRBV12-3 or TRBV12-4 to TRBJ2-2; D gene ambiguous. Between the trimmed V and J ends, which lost 6 bases and 2 bases, there was a span of 10 bases. There are 14 residues in the CDR3. The CDR3 loop is CASRPGRNTGELFF. CDR3 bases: TGTGCCAGCAGGCCGGGCCGTAACACCGGGGAGCTGTTTTTT.

On this clonotype itself: With a much larger clone just one base away, this may be a read error. The rearrangement uses TRBV6-5 and TRBJ2-5, with 12 bases lining up with TRBD1. This CDR3 has 16 amino acids. The germline V gene has CDR1 MNHEY and CDR2 SVGAGI. Losses at the gene ends were 4 bases for V and 8 bases for J; bases not matched to a gene: 11. CDR3 protein: CASSCAPPGTGGTQYF. The CDR3 DNA is TGTGCCAGCAGTTGCGCCCCTCCCGGGACAGGGGGCACCCAGTACTTC.

The chain is built from TRBV5-4 and TRBJ1-6, with D tentatively TRBD1 (5 bases). Trimming left V 6 bases short and J 7 bases short, with 14 bases between. The germline V gene encodes CDR1 SGHNT and CDR2 YYREEE (reference sequence). The CDR3 spans 14 residues. CDR3 loop: CASTGKGVNSPLHF. The CDR3 DNA sequence: TGTGCCAGCACCGGGAAAGGGGTCAATTCACCCCTCCACTTT.